This T cell receptor (beta chain) originates from a study of cytomegalovirus exposure and HLA in healthy donors. Use of 60 Vbeta and 13 Jbeta primers characterized the PCR. The repertoire was sequenced with immunoSEQ multiplex PCR; TCRdb's copy has only in-frame clones and lacks some. The sample lists 150,000 to 200,000 clones, 70% to 85% occurring once. The CDR3 has 13 amino acids. Per germline, CDR1 SGHAT and CDR2 FQNNGV. J was trimmed by 6 bases and V by 5 bases; bases with no gene match: 4. This clonotype was sampled from a male donor in good health and CMV-seronegative. The sample consisted of PBMCs. The rearrangement links TRBV11-2 to TRBJ2-7; 10 positions match TRBD1. DNA for the CDR3: TGTGCCAGCAGCCGGACAGGGGGAGGCGAGCAGTACTTC. Residues: CASSRTGGGEQYF.